Listed below are T cell receptor beta chains from one sample, sequenced in a study of cytomegalovirus exposure and HLA in healthy donors. Clones were sequenced by immunoSEQ multiplex PCR, and TCRdb holds only the in-frame ones, with some missing. The sample comprises around 150,000 clones, 65% to 90% of which are singletons, and nearly 2% rests with the top ten. What was sequenced was PBMCs. The receptor set was obtained from a woman aged 18-29 years in good health and CMV-seronegative. Both conserved end residues are part of each CDR3. D genes are given only for firm matches. A row's size may be missing; if present it is once, few, many or a size class.

v_call	j_call	d_call	clone_size	cdr3_aa	cdr3_nt
TRBV29-1	TRBJ1-1	NA	NA	CSVGTSNTEAFF	TGCAGCGTTGGAACATCGAACACTGAAGCTTTCTTT
TRBV5-1	TRBJ2-1	NA	NA	CASSLEGGAYNEQFF	TGCGCCAGCAGCTTGGAGGGGGGGGCCTACAATGAGCAGTTCTTC
TRBV29-1	TRBJ1-1	TRBD1	few	CSVGDRNTEAFF	TGCAGCGTGGGGGACAGGAACACTGAAGCTTTCTTT
TRBV27	TRBJ2-7	NA	NA	CASSFEQGYTYEQYF	TGTGCCAGCAGTTTTGAACAGGGCTATACCTACGAGCAGTACTTC
TRBV2	TRBJ2-5	TRBD2	NA	CASRKPGGGSGGAGETQYF	TGTGCCAGCAGGAAACCCGGCGGGGGTAGCGGGGGGGCAGGGGAGACCCAGTACTTC
TRBV7-9	TRBJ1-1	TRBD1	NA	CASSLRQGRTEAFF	TGTGCCAGCAGCCTTCGACAGGGGAGAACTGAAGCTTTCTTT
TRBV4-1	TRBJ2-7	NA	NA	CASSQETGRGTEQYF	TGCGCCAGCAGCCAAGAGACCGGGCGGGGTACCGAGCAGTACTTC
TRBV29-1	TRBJ2-7	TRBD2	NA	CSVTSGRLTYEQYF	TGCAGCGTAACTAGCGGGAGGCTTACCTACGAGCAGTACTTC
TRBV4-1	TRBJ1-1	TRBD1	NA	CASSQDSRQGATAFF	TGCGCCAGCAGCCAAGATTCCCGACAGGGGGCAACCGCTTTCTTT
TRBV27	TRBJ2-2	TRBD2	once	CASSYGLAELTGELFF	TGTGCCAGCAGTTACGGTCTAGCGGAACTCACCGGGGAGCTGTTTTTT
TRBV6-6	TRBJ1-1	NA	NA	CASSYSGGARTEAFF	TGTGCCAGCAGTTACAGTGGGGGGGCGCGGACTGAAGCTTTCTTT
TRBV27	TRBJ2-2	TRBD1	NA	CASRTGTGRLPNTGELFF	TGTGCCAGCAGAACCGGGACAGGGAGGCTCCCGAACACCGGGGAGCTGTTTTTT
TRBV19	TRBJ1-2	TRBD1	once	CASSISGTGPYGYPF	TGTGCCAGTAGTATTTCAGGGACAGGTCCATATGGCTACCCCTTC
TRBV7-9	TRBJ1-1	TRBD1	NA	CASGSQGAKTEAFF	TGTGCCAGCGGCAGCCAGGGGGCGAAAACTGAAGCTTTCTTT
TRBV2	TRBJ2-2	TRBD2	NA	CASRTEVAGSTGELFF	TGTGCCAGCAGGACCGAGGTAGCGGGGAGCACCGGGGAGCTGTTTTTT
TRBV5-1	TRBJ2-1	NA	NA	CASSYSTPYNEQFF	TGCGCCAGCAGCTACTCGACACCCTACAATGAGCAGTTCTTC
TRBV30	TRBJ1-2	NA	NA	CASQPAGSYGYTF	TGTGCCTCCCAGCCGGCGGGCAGCTATGGCTACACCTTC
TRBV5-1	TRBJ2-3	TRBD1	NA	CASSPDRGLDTQYF	TGCGCCAGCAGCCCCGACAGGGGGCTAGATACGCAGTATTTT
TRBV7-9	TRBJ1-5	NA	once	CASSLEGRPQHF	TGTGCCAGCAGCTTAGAGGGGCGGCCCCAGCATTTT
TRBV6-6	TRBJ2-3	TRBD2	NA	CASSYGLAGSTDTQYF	TGTGCCAGCAGTTACGGTCTAGCGGGCTCCACAGATACGCAGTATTTT
TRBV7-9	TRBJ2-6	TRBD2	NA	CSSSTWGGSGANVLTF	TGTTCCAGCTCGACCTGGGGGGGGTCAGGGGCCAACGTCCTGACTTTC
TRBV28	TRBJ2-1	TRBD2	NA	CASSPGTSGRPNEQFF	TGTGCCAGCAGCCCGGGGACTAGCGGGAGGCCCAATGAGCAGTTCTTC
TRBV6-5	TRBJ2-7	NA	NA	CASSPRGAFPYEQYF	TGTGCCAGCAGCCCTAGGGGCGCTTTTCCCTACGAGCAGTACTTC
TRBV18	TRBJ2-3	TRBD2	NA	CASSPDGERGYTDTQYF	TGTGCCAGCTCACCAGACGGAGAGCGGGGATACACAGATACGCAGTATTTT
TRBV7-2	TRBJ2-1	NA	NA	CASNINRENEQFF	TGTGCCAGCAACATAAATCGGGAGAATGAGCAGTTCTTC
TRBV7-2	TRBJ2-7	TRBD2	NA	CASSLGLAGQQYF	TGTGCCAGCAGCTTAGGACTAGCGGGGCAGCAGTACTTC
TRBV19	TRBJ1-1	NA	NA	CASSIEVLGEAFF	TGTGCCAGTAGTATAGAGGTCCTCGGTGAAGCTTTCTTT
TRBV28	TRBJ2-7	TRBD2	NA	CASRPSGGRDEQYF	TGTGCCAGCAGACCGTCGGGGGGACGGGACGAGCAGTACTTC
TRBV10-1	TRBJ1-1	NA	few	CASSEGPLRTEAFF	TGCGCCAGCAGTGAGGGCCCCCTCCGAACTGAAGCTTTCTTT
TRBV6-1	TRBJ1-4	NA	few	CASSGLLSATNEKLFF	TGTGCCAGCAGTGGGCTTCTTAGCGCCACGAATGAAAAACTGTTTTTT
TRBV5-1	TRBJ2-1	TRBD2	NA	CASSRGLAGLGSSYNEQFF	TGCGCCAGCAGCAGGGGACTAGCGGGCCTGGGTAGCTCCTACAATGAGCAGTTCTTC
TRBV2	TRBJ2-1	NA	NA	CASSEGGGQFF	TGTGCCAGCAGTGAAGGGGGAGGGCAGTTCTTC
TRBV9	TRBJ2-7	NA	NA	CASSGGVGYEQYF	TGTGCCAGCAGCGGGGGAGTGGGCTACGAGCAGTACTTC
TRBV6-5	TRBJ1-2	TRBD1	NA	CASSYPGGGGYPF	TGTGCCAGCAGTTATCCAGGGGGCGGGGGCTACCCCTTC
TRBV7-9	TRBJ1-4	TRBD1	few	CASRKGARANEKLFF	TGTGCCAGCAGAAAGGGGGCGCGGGCTAATGAAAAACTGTTTTTT
TRBV5-6	TRBJ1-4	NA	NA	CASSLGAATNEKLFF	TGTGCCAGCAGCTTGGGGGCCGCAACTAATGAAAAACTGTTTTTT
TRBV7-2	TRBJ2-1	TRBD2	NA	CASSLGLAIYNEQFF	TGTGCCAGCAGCTTGGGACTAGCGATTTACAATGAGCAGTTCTTC
TRBV6-1	TRBJ1-2	NA	NA	CASSDLLTPAYGYTF	TGTGCCAGCAGTGATCTCCTGACACCTGCCTATGGCTACACCTTC
TRBV28	TRBJ1-5	NA	NA	CASSLEGLGNQPQHF	TGTGCCAGCAGTCTGGAGGGGTTGGGCAATCAGCCCCAGCATTTT
TRBV18	TRBJ2-7	TRBD2	NA	CASLGDYSYEQYF	TGTGCCAGCTTAGGGGACTACTCCTACGAGCAGTACTTC
TRBV27	TRBJ2-6	TRBD2	once	CASSLTPLADLSSGANVLTF	TGTGCCAGCAGTTTAACCCCACTAGCGGATTTAAGCTCTGGGGCCAACGTCCTGACTTTC
TRBV7-6	TRBJ2-1	NA	NA	CASSFIAGAEIYNEQFF	TGTGCCAGCAGCTTCATAGCAGGGGCTGAGATCTACAATGAGCAGTTCTTC
TRBV19	TRBJ2-7	NA	NA	CASSMGTRGRYEQYF	TGTGCCAGTAGTATGGGGACTCGGGGTCGCTACGAGCAGTACTTC
TRBV2	TRBJ2-7	TRBD2	NA	CASSDSGLAGGAYEQYF	TGTGCCAGCAGCGATAGTGGGCTAGCGGGGGGGGCCTACGAGCAGTACTTC
TRBV7-9	TRBJ1-6	TRBD1	NA	CASSLVGQGAAYNSPLHF	TGTGCCAGCAGCTTAGTTGGACAGGGGGCCGCCTATAATTCACCCCTCCACTTT
TRBV7-9	TRBJ1-1	NA	NA	CASRGTPFMAFF	TGTGCCAGCCGCGGGACTCCCTTTATGGCTTTCTTT
TRBV5-8	TRBJ2-7	TRBD2	NA	CASSLELAGGYEQYF	TGTGCCAGCAGCTTGGAGTTAGCGGGAGGGTACGAGCAGTACTTC
TRBV7-8	TRBJ2-7	NA	NA	CASSTSSYEQYF	TGTGCCAGCAGCACCTCCTCCTACGAGCAGTACTTC
TRBV4-1	TRBJ1-2	TRBD1	NA	CASSLAPGQGVYHYGYTF	TGCGCCAGCAGCCTAGCACCGGGACAGGGGGTTTATCACTATGGCTACACCTTC
TRBV7-9	TRBJ2-7	NA	NA	CASSLGRIHDEQYF	TGTGCCAGCAGCTTAGGCAGGATCCACGACGAGCAGTACTTC
TRBV5-1	TRBJ1-2	NA	NA	CASRLDRNYGYTF	TGCGCCAGCAGGCTGGACAGAAACTATGGCTACACCTTC
TRBV28	TRBJ2-3	NA	NA	CASSCRRRDVSTDTQYF	TGTGCCAGCAGTTGCCGGCGGCGGGACGTTAGCACAGATACGCAGTATTTT
TRBV7-7	TRBJ2-5	TRBD2	NA	CASSSSGRETQYF	TGTGCTAGCAGCTCAAGCGGGAGAGAGACCCAGTACTTC
TRBV11-2	TRBJ2-7	TRBD2	NA	CASSLGLVMSYEQYF	TGTGCCAGCAGCTTGGGACTAGTTATGAGCTACGAGCAGTACTTC
TRBV29-1	TRBJ1-1	NA	NA	CSVEDRHRNTEAFF	TGCAGCGTTGAAGATCGTCACAGGAACACTGAAGCTTTCTTT
TRBV18	TRBJ2-7	NA	NA	CASSPGLASYEQYF	TGTGCCAGCTCACCTGGGCTAGCTTCCTACGAGCAGTACTTC
TRBV15	TRBJ1-4	TRBD1	once	CATSSGTGGDEKLFF	TGTGCCACCAGCAGCGGGACAGGGGGCGATGAAAAACTGTTTTTT